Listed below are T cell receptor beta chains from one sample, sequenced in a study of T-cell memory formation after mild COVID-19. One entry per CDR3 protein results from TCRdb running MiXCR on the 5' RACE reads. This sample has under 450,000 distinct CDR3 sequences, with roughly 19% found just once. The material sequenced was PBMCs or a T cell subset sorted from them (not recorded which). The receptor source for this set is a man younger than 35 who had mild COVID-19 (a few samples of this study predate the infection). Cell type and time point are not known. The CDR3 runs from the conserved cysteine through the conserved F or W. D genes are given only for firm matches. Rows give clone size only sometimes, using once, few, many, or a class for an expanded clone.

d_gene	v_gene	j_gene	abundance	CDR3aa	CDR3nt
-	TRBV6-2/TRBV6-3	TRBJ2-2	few	CASTGGNTGELFF	TGTGCCAGCACCGGGGGGAACACCGGGGAGCTGTTTTTT
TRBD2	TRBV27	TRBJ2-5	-	CASSLSSGGDQETQYF	TGTGCCAGCAGTTTATCTAGCGGGGGGGACCAAGAGACCCAGTACTTC
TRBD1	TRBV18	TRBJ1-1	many	CASSLGTALTEAFF	TGTGCCAGCTCACTTGGGACAGCCCTCACTGAAGCTTTCTTT
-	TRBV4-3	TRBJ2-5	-	CASSQGNRAWEETQYF	TGCGCCAGCAGCCAAGGGAATCGGGCCTGGGAGGAGACCCAGTACTTC
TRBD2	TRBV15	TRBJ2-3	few	CATSRDRGLAGDSTDTQYF	TGTGCCACCAGCAGAGATCGGGGCCTGGCGGGAGATAGCACAGATACGCAGTATTTT
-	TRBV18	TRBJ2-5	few	CASSPTAEETQYF	TGTGCCAGCTCACCGACAGCAGAAGAGACCCAGTACTTC
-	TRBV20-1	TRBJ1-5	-	CSASLGRSNQPQHF	TGCAGTGCTAGCTTGGGACGGTCGAATCAGCCCCAGCATTTT
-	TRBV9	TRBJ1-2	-	CASSLQDGNGYTF	TGTGCCAGCAGCCTTCAGGACGGGAATGGCTACACCTTC
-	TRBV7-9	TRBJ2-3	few	CASLQGTDTQYF	TGTGCCAGCTTACAGGGAACAGATACGCAGTATTTT
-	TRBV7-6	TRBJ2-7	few	CASSLDGLNSYEQYF	TGTGCCAGCAGCTTAGACGGACTCAACTCCTACGAGCAGTACTTC
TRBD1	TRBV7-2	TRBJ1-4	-	CASSLTGLGEKLFF	TGTGCCAGCAGCCTGACAGGGCTTGGTGAAAAACTGTTTTTT
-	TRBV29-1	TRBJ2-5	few	CSVAWGVTETQYF	TGCAGCGTTGCCTGGGGGGTTACCGAGACCCAGTACTTC
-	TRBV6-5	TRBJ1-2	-	CASSYSLRLANYGYTF	TGTGCCAGCAGTTACTCGCTTCGCCTAGCTAACTATGGCTACACCTTC
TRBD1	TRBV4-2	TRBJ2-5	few	CASSYGQGASETQYF	TGTGCCAGCAGCTACGGACAGGGGGCGAGTGAGACCCAGTACTTC
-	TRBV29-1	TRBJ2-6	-	CSVSQSGANVLTF	TGCAGCGTTTCCCAATCTGGGGCCAACGTCCTGACTTTC
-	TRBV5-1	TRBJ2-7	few	CASSADLSYEQYF	TGCGCCAGCAGCGCGGACCTCTCCTACGAGCAGTACTTC
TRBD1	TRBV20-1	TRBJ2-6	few	CSVPGQTLSGANVLTF	TGCAGTGTTCCGGGACAGACTCTCTCTGGGGCCAACGTCCTGACTTTC
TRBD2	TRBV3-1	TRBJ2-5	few	CASSKWTGTSGQETQYF	TGTGCCAGCAGTAAATGGACCGGGACTAGCGGTCAAGAGACCCAGTACTTC
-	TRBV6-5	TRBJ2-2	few	CASRDSTPNTGELFF	TGTGCCAGCAGGGACAGCACTCCAAACACCGGGGAGCTGTTTTTT
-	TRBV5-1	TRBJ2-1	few	CASSLAAQRGNEQFF	TGCGCCAGCAGCTTGGCAGCCCAACGGGGCAATGAGCAGTTCTTC
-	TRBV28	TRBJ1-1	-	CASSILGQGATNTEAFF	-
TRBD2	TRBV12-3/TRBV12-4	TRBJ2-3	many	CASSPMRGGGANTQYF	TGTGCCAGCAGTCCCATGAGGGGCGGGGGGGCCAATACGCAGTATTTT
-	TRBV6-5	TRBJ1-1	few	CASSYSSVGGRTEAFF	TGTGCCAGCAGTTACTCCTCGGTCGGGGGGCGGACTGAAGCTTTCTTT
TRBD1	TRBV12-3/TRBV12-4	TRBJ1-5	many	CASRGTANQPQHF	TGTGCCAGCAGAGGGACAGCCAATCAGCCCCAGCATTTT
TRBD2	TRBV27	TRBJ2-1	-	CASSAGLAYEQFF	TGTGCCAGCAGTGCGGGACTAGCGTATGAGCAGTTCTTC
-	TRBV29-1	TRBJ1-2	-	CSVGTGTASGYTF	TGCAGCGTCGGGACCGGGACGGCTTCCGGCTACACCTTC
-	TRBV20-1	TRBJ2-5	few	CSASGRETQYF	TGCAGTGCTAGCGGTCGGGAGACCCAGTACTTC
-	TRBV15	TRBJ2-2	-	CATSLTLGELFF	TGTGCCACCAGCCTGACACTCGGGGAGCTGTTTTTT
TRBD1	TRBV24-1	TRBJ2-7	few	CATSDPGTGFYEQYF	TGTGCCACCAGTGATCCTGGGACAGGGTTCTACGAGCAGTACTTC
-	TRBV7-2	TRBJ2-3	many	CASRPYTDTQYF	TGTGCCAGCAGGCCTTACACAGATACGCAGTATTTT
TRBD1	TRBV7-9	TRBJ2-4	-	CASSLRVGGVAKNIQYF	TGTGCCAGCAGCTTACGGGTAGGGGGCGTTGCCAAAAACATTCAGTACTTC
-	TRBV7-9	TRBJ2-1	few	CASSPRRTVGEQFF	TGTGCCAGCAGCCCCCGACGGACGGTGGGTGAGCAGTTCTTC
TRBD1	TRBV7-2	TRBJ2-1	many	CASSQDRRVWNEQFF	TGTGCCAGCAGCCAGGACAGGAGAGTATGGAATGAGCAGTTCTTC
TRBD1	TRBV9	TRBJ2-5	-	CASSGGQGGETQYF	TGTGCCAGCAGCGGGGGACAGGGTGGAGAGACCCAGTACTTC
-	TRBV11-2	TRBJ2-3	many	CASSSLRADTQYF	TGTGCCAGCAGCTCCTTGAGGGCAGATACGCAGTATTTT
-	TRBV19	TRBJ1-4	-	CASTVTGWANEKLFF	TGTGCCAGTACCGTCACAGGGTGGGCAAACGAAAAACTGTTTTTT
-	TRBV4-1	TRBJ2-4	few	CASSQGSGTKNIQYF	TGCGCCAGCAGCCAAGGGTCCGGGACGAAAAACATTCAGTACTTC
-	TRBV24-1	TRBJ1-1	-	CATRGGRNTEAFF	TGTGCCACACGCGGGGGCAGGAACACTGAAGCTTTCTTT
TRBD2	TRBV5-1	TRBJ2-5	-	CASSLWASGGATETQYF	TGCGCCAGCAGCCTGTGGGCTAGCGGGGGGGCAACAGAGACCCAGTACTTC
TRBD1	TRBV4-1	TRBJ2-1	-	CATTGDFNEQFF	TGCGCCACGACAGGGGACTTTAATGAGCAGTTCTTC
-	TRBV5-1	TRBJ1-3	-	CASSRDPPTGPLSGNTIYF	TGCGCCAGCAGCAGGGACCCCCCCACAGGTCCCCTCTCTGGAAACACCATATATTTT
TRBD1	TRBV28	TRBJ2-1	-	CASSLWTGSFNEQFF	TGTGCCAGCAGTTTATGGACAGGGTCCTTCAATGAGCAGTTCTTC
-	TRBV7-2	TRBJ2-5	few	CASGRAQETQYF	TGTGCCAGCGGCCGCGCACAAGAGACCCAGTACTTC
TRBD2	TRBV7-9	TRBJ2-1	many	CASSAQLAGGYNEQFF	TGTGCCAGCAGCGCCCAACTAGCGGGGGGTTACAATGAGCAGTTCTTC
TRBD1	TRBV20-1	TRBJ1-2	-	CSAATGLYGYTF	TGCAGTGCCGCGACAGGGCTCTATGGCTACACCTTC
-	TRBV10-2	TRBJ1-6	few	CASSVASFGSPLHF	TGCGCCAGCAGTGTGGCCAGTTTTGGGTCACCCCTCCACTTT
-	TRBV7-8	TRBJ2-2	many	CASSPDLNTGELFF	TGTGCCAGCAGCCCGGACTTGAACACCGGGGAGCTGTTTTTT
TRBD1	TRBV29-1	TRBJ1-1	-	CSASTGTGVTAFF	TGCAGCGCATCGACCGGGACAGGGGTCACAGCTTTCTTT
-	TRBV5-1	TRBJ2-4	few	CASSPRGILAKNIQYF	TGCGCCAGCAGCCCGAGGGGGATCCTAGCCAAAAACATTCAGTACTTC
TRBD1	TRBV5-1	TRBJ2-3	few	CASSLGLTGSDTQYF	TGCGCCAGCAGCTTGGGACTGACAGGGTCAGATACGCAGTATTTT